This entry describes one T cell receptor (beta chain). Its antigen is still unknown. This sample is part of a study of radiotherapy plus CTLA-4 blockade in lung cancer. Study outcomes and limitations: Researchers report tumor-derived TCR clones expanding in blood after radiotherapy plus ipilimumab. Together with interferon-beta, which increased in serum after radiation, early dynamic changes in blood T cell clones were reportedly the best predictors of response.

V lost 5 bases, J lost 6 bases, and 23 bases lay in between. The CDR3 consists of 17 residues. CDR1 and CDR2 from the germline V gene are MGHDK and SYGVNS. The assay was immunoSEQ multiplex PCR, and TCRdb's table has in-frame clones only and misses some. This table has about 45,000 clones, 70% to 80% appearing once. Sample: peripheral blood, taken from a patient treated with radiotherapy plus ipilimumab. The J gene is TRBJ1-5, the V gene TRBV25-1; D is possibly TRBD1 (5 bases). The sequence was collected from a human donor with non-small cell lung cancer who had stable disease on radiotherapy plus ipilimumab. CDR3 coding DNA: TGTGCCAGCAGTCCCACGGGGGGTTTCACTAGTGTTCAGCCCCAGCATTTT. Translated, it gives CASSPTGGFTSVQPQHF.